This TCR beta chain was recovered during a study of cytomegalovirus exposure and HLA in healthy donors. Study outcomes and limitations: Cytomegalovirus association was assigned to 150 to 200 TCR beta chains. With further analysis later on, most CMV-associated TCR beta chains appeared HLA-restricted. Productive status was seen about 90% or about 30% of the time for most TCR beta V segments in an earlier analysis.

Note on this clone: Its antigen remains unidentified.

Researchers ran the PCR with 60 Vbeta and 13 Jbeta primers. TCRdb keeps only in-frame clones here, not all; method: immunoSEQ multiplex PCR. Of some 140,000 clones listed, roughly 79% are singletons. The V end was cut by 5 bases, the J end by 5 bases, with 9 bases between. Germline CDR1 reads SGHVS; CDR2 reads FQNEAQ. The CDR3 consists of 12 residues. Source material: PBMCs. The chain combines TRBV7-8 with TRBJ1-1; D unresolved. This clonotype originated in a man between 18 and 35 years old in good health and CMV-seronegative. Written as DNA, the CDR3 is TGTGCCAGCAGCCCGAGTTGGACTGAAGCTTTCTTT. Protein sequence: CASSPSWTEAFF.